This T cell receptor (beta chain) comes out of a study of T-cell memory formation after mild COVID-19. Whole-study results and caveats: Second-wave clones that peaked on day 37 lacked confirmed SARS-CoV-2 specificity. Contracting CD4+ clones lay largely in CM and EM, with CD8+ ones residing in EMRA. Some responding clones appeared in pre-infection memory, suggesting cross-reactive memory joined.

The V end lost 0 bases, the J end lost 8 bases, and 16 bases lay between the germline ends. Germline assignment: CDR1 MNHEY and CDR2 SVGAGI. This CDR3 is built from 16 residues. TCRdb used MiXCR to reprocess the 5' RACE reads, holding one entry per CDR3 protein. The sample records some 180,000 distinct CDR3 sequences, around a sixth being singletons. This clonotype appeared a few times. Its antigen is still unknown. The chain uses TRBV6-5 and TRBJ1-4; D might be TRBD1 (5 bases). The sequence came from a man younger than 30 who had mild COVID-19 (a few samples of this study predate the infection). Cell type and time point are not known. Material: PBMCs or a T cell subset sorted from them (not recorded which). DNA of the CDR3: TGTGCCAGCAGTTACTCGAGAGGGACCCGGGGGGAAAAACTGTTTTTT. This gives the protein CASSYSRGTRGEKLFF.